This TCR beta chain was recorded in a study of identical twins. TCRdb itself ran the 5' RACE reads through MiXCR, one entry per CDR3 protein. The sample yields 460,000 or so distinct CDR3 sequences, 13% to 15% seen once. The V and J ends lost 3 bases and 10 bases respectively, with 13 bases between them. This CDR3 contains 13 residues. Germline V lookup: CDR1 SGHVS, CDR2 FNYEAQ. In addition, the sample was reused for a study of yellow fever vaccine responses in identical twins.

This TCR was sampled from a woman aged 18-29 years in good health. V is TRBV7-6 and J is TRBJ2-1; D remains ambiguous. Sequencing was carried out using CD4+ T cells sorted from blood. The CDR3 region is CASSFQYNGEQFF. The DNA for the CDR3 is TGTGCCAGCAGCTTTCAGTACAATGGGGAGCAGTTCTTC.